This T cell receptor (beta chain) was sequenced during a study of T cell repertoires and leukemia-associated antigens (dated by TCRdb to about 2019). With respect to the entire study: Each sample yielded about 5.1 to 7 million read pairs and roughly 3 to 5.0 million effective reads, 15 million to 20 million effective reads overall. In vitro peptide stimulation of healthy T cells was used with the aim of identifying the antigen recognized by a TCR Vbeta21 clone previously found in CML patients. Study-wide conclusions, independent of this receptor: Direct testing of the expanded clones' antigen specificity and function was not done, and further investigation was required. Across the four groups, there were no significant differences in the numbers of Vbeta genes (roughly 60), Jbeta genes (approximately 15), VDJ rearrangements, or unique CDR3s.

TRIzol reagent was used to extract total RNA from the cultured T cells. 5' rapid amplification of cDNA ends (5'RACE) was used to amplify TCRbeta libraries from RNA. Before sequencing, Qubit, an Agilent instrument, and quantitative PCR were used to check library concentration and integrity. Sequencing of qualified libraries was performed on Illumina HiSeq or MiSeq by a commercial service provider. For the original study's pipeline: MiXCR version 1.8.2 was used to identify TCR sequences in each sample. To qualify, a clone needed a CDR3 longer than four amino acids, an in-frame nucleotide length, and no stop codon. A read containing the complete CDR3 structure was counted as an effective read. Validation of expanded clones was performed by RT-PCR with 24 Vbeta primers, GeneScan spectratyping, and Sanger sequencing. TCRdb redid the processing of the public reads, applying fastp at Q25 and MiXCR, and retained in-frame beta chains. All rows with the same CDR3 protein become a single entry with the most common DNA and genes. The V and J calls reflect TCRdb's pipeline rather than the authors' work. The sample table lists more than 12,000 distinct CDR3 sequences, roughly 38% of them with a count of one. Nearly 9.5% of the sample is in the top ten clones.

Regarding this clonotype: This receptor's antigen is unknown. There are no base qualities to consult, and no much larger clone falls within one base.

The germline V gene (reference sequence) yields SGHKS for CDR1 and YYEKEE for CDR2. Counted from cysteine to phenylalanine, this CDR3 has 13 amino acids. Only the CDR3 region is kept as DNA, spanning 39 bases read in frame from base 1. The germline V and J ends show losses of 4 bases and 4 bases respectively, and no gene match explains 2 bases of the junction. CD3+ T cells were initially rested overnight at approximately 2.4 million cells/mL in RPMI 1640 lacking fetal bovine serum. Following the manufacturer's instructions, MACS immunomagnetic beads were used to pull CD3+ T cells out of the PBMCs. This chain joins TRBV5-5 to TRBJ2-1; TRBD2 agrees with 7 junctional bases. This receptor was obtained from a female donor in good health. The sample taken for sequencing was CD3+ T cells sorted from blood and cultured. The CDR3 sequence is CASSRGEYNEQFF. The bases are TGTGCCAGCAGCCGGGGGGAATACAATGAGCAGTTCTTC.